The TCR beta chain under discussion was sequenced for a study of T cells after yellow fever vaccination (dated by TCRdb to between 2018 and 2021). For the wider study: The SMART-Seq v4 Ultra Low Input RNA kit was used to prepare libraries from fractions with low cell numbers. To follow T-cell clones before and after both primary and booster YFV17D yellow fever vaccination, bulk TCR alpha and beta repertoires underwent longitudinal sequencing. Two healthy male donors, one aged 18 to 30 and one aged 30 to 40 years, made up the cohort. Blood was collected at multiple timepoints before and after primary and secondary immunization, and bulk PBMC replicates and cell subsets were isolated. Results the study describes overall, beyond this receptor: Computational filtering was required because FACS-sorted repertoires could contain abundant contaminating clonotypes from the bulk population. Most clones expanded after primary vaccination (about 96% of CD4 and about 85% of CD8) were re-detected after the booster, suggesting that broad memory maintenance occurred. Because only a couple of donors were included in the study, the extent to which the findings can be generalized is limited. A small share of clonotypes was detected in both CD4 and CD8 compartments, with the overlap likely arising from convergent recombination. The secondary T-cell response was weaker than the primary response but faster, peaking on day 5 instead of day 15.

Spanning cysteine to phenylalanine, the CDR3 consists of 17 amino acids. CDR3 DNA only is kept here, 51 bases in frame from base 1. V loses 0 bases, J loses 0 bases, and the germline ends lie 12 bases apart. From the germline V gene (reference sequence), CDR1 is LGHDT and CDR2 is YNNKEL. This sample's treatment or condition label indicates: live attenuated yellow fever vaccine strain. At each blood-draw timepoint, two biological replicates of bulk PBMCs were collected. PBMCs were isolated from peripheral blood using a standard Ficoll-Paque protocol. RNA was extracted with TriZol from bulk PBMCs, CD4 and CD8 fractions, and dextramer-positive and dextramer-negative fractions. Comment on this clonotype: The antigen it binds to is not known. The record has no base qualities; no much larger clone is one base away.

TCR cDNA was made using 5'RACE template switching, a step that added a universal primer site and unique molecular identifiers. Priming for cDNA synthesis came from both the TCR alpha and TCR beta constant segments. Two PCR steps were used to amplify libraries, with sample barcodes and sequencing adapters being added in the second step. Sequencing of libraries was done on Illumina HiSeq 2500 (2x100 bp) or NovaSeq (2x150 bp). In the authors' own workflow: Reads were demultiplexed and collapsed into UMI consensus sequences with MIGEC, and V(D)J alignment was performed with MiXCR. Vaccine-responding clonotypes were defined with edgeR using replicate PBMC samples, requiring FDR below 0.01 and a log2 fold change above 5 up to day 15. CD4 or CD8 identity was assigned to each bulk clonotype according to whether the clonotype was present at higher abundance in the sequenced CD4 repertoire or the sequenced CD8 repertoire. TCRdb took the public reads, trimmed them with fastp at Q25, ran MiXCR for clone calling and kept in-frame beta chains. Under each unique CDR3 protein, matching rows form one entry showing the most common genes and DNA. These V and J calls rely on TCRdb rather than the paper's analysis. The sample table lists around 550,000 distinct CDR3 sequences, approximately 21% of them with a count of one. The top ten hold roughly an eighth of the sample.

This sequence uses TRBV3-1 and TRBJ2-4; the D region possibly corresponds to TRBD1 (5 bases align). This TCR was recovered from a man under 40 who received the YFV17D yellow fever vaccine. The sequences come from PBMCs, collected 15 days after the yellow fever booster vaccination. The CDR3 is CASSQDGATLAKNIQYF. The nucleotides are TGTGCCAGCAGCCAAGATGGGGCAACGCTAGCCAAAAACATTCAGTACTTC.